The clone carrying this TCR beta chain was counted many times. Its cognate antigen is unknown. The sample belongs to a study of regulatory T cells in long-lasting Graves disease. The sample's time point: persistent/refractory GD, antithyroid drugs over 5 years with positive TRAb. RNA from PBMCs was the source of the TCR library. Broader study findings: Among persistent patients, a larger number of public clonotypes were shared (approximately 3,000) than among newly diagnosed patients (more than 850). Favored usage of TRBV28, TRBJ1-2 and TRBJ2-5 was recorded in persistent disease.

Trimming shortened V by 8 bases and J by 2 bases, and 12 bases separated the two germline ends. There are 13 residues in the CDR3. Assembly of TCR beta libraries relied on iRepertoire HTBI primers together with Arm-PCR of CDR3 regions. TCRdb re-analysed the multiplex PCR reads in MiXCR, keeping a single row per CDR3 protein. The sample holds over 350,000 distinct CDR3 sequences, less than 25% seen once. This chain links TRBV12-3 or TRBV12-4 with TRBJ2-5; possible D gene TRBD2, 6 bases. The sequence was obtained from a female donor with Graves disease. Material: peripheral blood mononuclear cells (PBMCs), obtained when the disease was refractory, from a patient treated with antithyroid drugs. The CDR3: CASGPGTQETQYF. CDR3 DNA sequence: TGTGCCAGCGGCCCCGGGACTCAAGAGACCCAGTACTTC.